Below are 25 T cell receptor beta chains sequenced from a single sample in a study of CD8+ T cells in alopecia areata. The treatment denotes: oral pan-JAK inhibitor, 5-10 mg twice daily. cDNA serving as the sequencing template came from extracted, reverse transcribed RNA. Sequencing used immunoSEQ multiplex PCR; TCRdb keeps in-frame clones, though not all of them. The sample carries hundreds of thousands of clones, approximately 70% recorded once. The source material was CD4+ T cells sorted from blood, sampled at week 44, from a patient treated with tofacitinib. These receptors were taken from a human donor with alopecia areata.

This clone was recorded a few times. The chain combines TRBV19 with TRBJ2-7; TRBD2 agrees at 12 bases. The V segment lost 7 bases and the J segment 3 bases; nucleotides outside the gene matches: 4. Germline CDR1 and CDR2: LNHDA and SQIVND (reference sequence). The CDR3 runs 14 residues. The CDR3 bases are TGTGCCAGTACCCTGGGACTAGCGGGCTACGAGCAGTACTTC. This translates into CASTLGLAGYEQYF.

V is TRBV18 and J is TRBJ1-1; D gene uncertain. Per the germline V gene, CDR1 is KGHSH and CDR2 is LQKENI. The V end was cut by 5 bases, the J end by 0 bases, with 7 bases between. This CDR3 has 13 amino acids. This CDR3 is CASSIEVNTEAFF. Written as DNA, the CDR3 is TGTGCCAGCTCAATCGAGGTGAACACTGAAGCTTTCTTT.

The V call is TRBV7-2, the J call TRBJ2-1; TRBD1 is a possible D gene (5 bases). Germline V gives CDR1 SGHTA, CDR2 FQGNSA. Trimming took 10 bases from V and 4 from J, leaving 14 bases between them. The CDR3 runs to 13 residues. DNA for the CDR3: TGTGCCACCTCTAGGACACCTTACAATGAGCAGTTCTTC. It yields the protein CATSRTPYNEQFF.

The rearrangement uses TRBV6-6 and TRBJ2-5; 9 positions agree with TRBD2. The CDR3 sequence is 15 residues long. CDR1 MNHNY and CDR2 SVGAGI come from the germline V gene (reference sequence). V lost 2 bases, J lost 5 bases, and 6 bases stayed unmatched. DNA for the CDR3: TGTGCCAGCAGTTACCCTCGACTAGCGGCTGAGACCCAGTACTTC. It yields the protein CASSYPRLAAETQYF.

The chain recombines TRBV29-1 with TRBJ2-1; D is undetermined. The CDR3 has 10 amino acids. V lost 4 bases and J lost 8, with 6 bases in between. Germline CDR1 reads SQVTM; CDR2 reads ANQGSEA. For the CDR3, the DNA is TGCAGCGTTGGTGGGCATGAGCAGTTCTTC. Encoded protein: CSVGGHEQFF.

The chain links TRBV5-1 to TRBJ1-5; 9 bases match TRBD1. Germline V CDR1 and CDR2: SGHRS, YFSETQ. The V gene end was trimmed by 4 bases and the J gene end by 7 bases; junction bases not matched to a gene: 9. The CDR3 is made up of 15 amino acids. CDR3 residues: CASSPDGQGIQPQHF. The CDR3 bases are TGCGCCAGCAGCCCGGACGGACAGGGGATCCAGCCCCAGCATTTT.

This sequence joins TRBV10-3 and TRBJ2-3; maybe TRBD1 (5 bases). Germline assignment: CDR1 ENHRY and CDR2 SYGVKD. Trimming stripped 2 bases from V and 0 bases from J, with 9 bases between. CDR3 length: 15 residues. CDR3: CAISEGAVSTDTQYF. The CDR3 DNA reads as TGTGCCATCAGTGAGGGGGCGGTAAGCACAGATACGCAGTATTTT.

There are a few counts of this clone. The chain combines TRBV29-1 with TRBJ2-2; D not certain. Deletions cut 6 bases from V and 4 bases from J, with 12 bases between. This CDR3 contains 13 residues. Germline V gene data show CDR1 as SQVTM and CDR2 as ANQGSEA. DNA of the CDR3: TGCAGCGTCCGAAGGTTGACCACCGGGGAGCTGTTTTTT. Amino acids: CSVRRLTTGELFF.

The chain employs TRBV2 and TRBJ2-3, with 9 bases matching TRBD2. The junction had 6 bases not matched to a gene; V was cut back by 2 bases and J by 3 bases. The CDR3 has 16 residues. The germline gives CDR1 SNHLY, CDR2 FYNNEI. CDR3 residues: CASSEWLAGKTDTQYF. CDR3 DNA: TGTGCCAGCAGTGAATGGCTAGCGGGGAAAACAGATACGCAGTATTTT. Filled out from reference TRBV2 and TRBJ2-3, the complete variable domain reads EPEVTQTPSHQVTQMGQEVILRCVPISNHLYFYWYRQILGQKVEFLVSFYNNEISEKSEIFDDQFSVERPDGSNFTLKIRSTKLEDSAMYFCASSEWLAGKTDTQYFGPGTRLTVL.

This chain uses TRBV9 with TRBJ1-2; D may be TRBD1 (6 bases). The V and J ends lost 0 bases and 1 base respectively, with 13 bases between them. Germline assignment: CDR1 SGDLS and CDR2 YYNGEE. The CDR3 has 16 amino acids. The CDR3 loop is CASSVDSGAGNYGYTF. DNA for the CDR3: TGTGCCAGCAGCGTAGATTCGGGGGCTGGTAACTATGGCTACACCTTC.

The chain combines TRBV5-1 with TRBJ1-1; maybe TRBD1 (5 bases). The V gene's germline CDR1 is SGHRS and CDR2 YFSETQ. V lost 1 base, J lost 1 base, and 8 bases lay in between. The CDR3 runs to 14 residues. This CDR3 reads CASSLRDWNTEAFF. The CDR3 DNA reads TGCGCCAGCAGCTTGAGGGACTGGAACACTGAAGCTTTCTTT.

In this sample, this clone turned up once. The chain couples TRBV29-1 to TRBJ2-3; 8 nucleotides line up with TRBD2. J was trimmed by 4 bases and V by 4 bases; bases with no gene match: 4. Germline CDR1 SQVTM, CDR2 ANQGSEA. CDR3 size: 13 residues. In DNA form, the CDR3 reads TGCAGCGTTGGCGCGGGGGGATCAGATACGCAGTATTTT. Translated: CSVGAGGSDTQYF.

The gene calls are TRBV6-4 and TRBJ2-3; TRBD2 matches at 9 bases. This CDR3 is 15 amino acids long. With V trimmed by 2 bases and J by 5 bases, 5 bases remained unmatched. CDR1 and CDR2 from the germline V gene are MRHNA and SNTAGT. The CDR3 coding sequence is TGTGCCAGCAGTGACGGAATAGCGGGGGTAGATACGCAGTATTTT. This gives the protein CASSDGIAGVDTQYF.

The chain links TRBV23-1 to TRBJ1-6; a possible D gene is TRBD1 (6 bases). TRBV23-1 is an ORF, and what it does is uncertain. This CDR3 has 20 residues. Trimming cost V 0 bases and J 0 bases, with 18 bases left between them. The CDR3 is CASSQSVVRGNSSYNSPLHF. For the CDR3, the DNA is TGCGCCAGCAGTCAATCAGTAGTAAGGGGGAACAGCTCCTATAATTCACCCCTCCACTTT.

The sample holds a few counts of this clone. This chain uses TRBV2 with TRBJ2-1, with D maybe TRBD2 (5 bases). The V end was cut by 4 bases, the J end by 6 bases, with 16 bases between. The V gene's germline CDR1 is SNHLY and CDR2 FYNNEI. This CDR3 region has 15 residues. DNA of the CDR3: TGTGCCAGCAGTGTAAGCAATTTAGGAGGCAATGAGCAGTTCTTC. It translates to CASSVSNLGGNEQFF.

The V call is TRBV5-1, the J call TRBJ2-4; D remains ambiguous. CDR1 and CDR2 from the germline V gene are SGHRS and YFSETQ. This CDR3 comprises 14 residues. The V gene lost 3 bases and the J gene lost 6 bases, with 13 bases spanning the gap. CDR3 residues: CASSYSGIGNIQYF. The DNA for the CDR3 is TGCGCCAGCAGCTACTCAGGAATTGGAAACATTCAGTACTTC. Based on the CDR3 plus reference TRBV5-1 and TRBJ2-4, the full variable domain is KAGVTQTPRYLIKTRGQQVTLSCSPISGHRSVSWYQQTPGQGLQFLFEYFSETQRNKGNFPGRFSGRQFSNSRSEMNVSTLELGDSALYLCASSYSGIGNIQYFGAGTRLSVL.

The chain has TRBV4-3 and TRBJ1-2, with TRBD1 identical over 7 bases. There are 15 residues in the CDR3. V trimming: 3 bases; J trimming: 4 bases; junction bases outside the gene matches: 8. CDR1 is LGHNA and CDR2 is YSLEER in the germline V gene. CDR3: CASSHQAGTVYGYTF. The CDR3 DNA reads TGCGCCAGCAGCCACCAAGCAGGGACAGTCTATGGCTACACCTTC.

V and J are TRBV7-2 and TRBJ1-2; TRBD1 aligns across 7 bases. This CDR3 is built from 14 residues. The junction had 8 bases not matched to a gene; V was cut back by 5 bases and J by 5 bases. Germline V lookup: CDR1 SGHTA, CDR2 FQGNSA. The DNA of the CDR3 is TGTGCCAGCAGCGCCCGGGACAGTCAGTATGGCTACACCTTC. Its protein product is CASSARDSQYGYTF.

This clone was observed a few times. The chain has TRBV5-6 and TRBJ2-7; no definite D call. The CDR3 runs 12 residues. Between the trimmed V and J ends, which lost 0 bases and 6 bases, there was a span of 7 bases. CDR1 SGHDT and CDR2 YYEEEE come from the germline V gene. The CDR3 bases are TGTGCCAGCAGCTTGGGCCGTCTCGAGCAGTACTTC. Translating gives CASSLGRLEQYF.

The chain recombines TRBV7-2 with TRBJ1-4; a possible D gene is TRBD1 (5 bases). The V end was cut by 0 bases, the J end by 4 bases, with 12 bases between. The CDR3 covers 16 residues. Germline assignment: CDR1 SGHTA and CDR2 FQGNSA. As DNA, the CDR3 is TGTGCCAGCAGCTTAGCGGGAAGGGGTTTTAATGAAAAACTGTTTTTT. This sequence encodes CASSLAGRGFNEKLFF.

The rearrangement joins TRBV29-1 to TRBJ1-2, with 7 bases fitting TRBD1. In germline, CDR1 is SQVTM, CDR2 ANQGSEA. This CDR3 has 13 residues. Unmatched junction bases numbered 14, after V lost 3 bases and J lost 13 bases. The CDR3 region has the DNA TGCAGCGTTGAGCCCGGGAGGGGGCTTAGGGTCACCTTC. This translates into CSVEPGRGLRVTF.

This clone was recorded a few times. This chain uses TRBV20-1 with TRBJ1-1; maybe TRBD1 (5 bases). The germline V gene encodes CDR1 DFQATT and CDR2 SNEGSKA (reference sequence). CDR3 length: 11 residues. V gave up 3 bases and J gave up 5 bases, with 7 bases separating them. The CDR3, as DNA: TGCAGTGCTAGGAGGACAACTGAAGCTTTCTTT. Translation: CSARRTTEAFF.

This clone occurred a few times. This chain uses TRBV7-2 with TRBJ1-5, with 11 positions matching TRBD1. CDR3 length: 16 amino acids. Germline CDR1 reads SGHTA; CDR2 reads FQGNSA. V lost 1 base, J lost 6 bases, and 5 bases stayed unmatched. CDR3 sequence: CASSLEGTGGSQPQHF. DNA of the CDR3: TGTGCCAGCAGCTTAGAAGGGACAGGGGGAAGTCAGCCCCAGCATTTT.

The chain combines TRBV7-3 with TRBJ2-5; maybe TRBD2 (6 bases). Between the trimmed V and J ends, which lost 6 bases and 1 base, there was a span of 12 bases. Per the germline V gene, CDR1 is SGHTA and CDR2 is FQGTGA. This CDR3 spans 14 amino acids. In nucleotides, the CDR3 is TGTGCCAGCAGTTCCGGGGGTCCCCAAGAGACCCAGTACTTC. It specifies CASSSGGPQETQYF.

CDR3 bases: TGTGCCAGCAGACCAACCGGGGTCTCCTCCTATGGCTACACCTTC. This encodes CASRPTGVSSYGYTF. This chain joins TRBV6-5 and TRBJ1-2; no clear D gene. Trimming stripped 6 bases from V and 4 bases from J, with 18 bases between. Germline CDR1 reads MNHEY; CDR2 reads SVGAGI. The CDR3 totals 15 residues.